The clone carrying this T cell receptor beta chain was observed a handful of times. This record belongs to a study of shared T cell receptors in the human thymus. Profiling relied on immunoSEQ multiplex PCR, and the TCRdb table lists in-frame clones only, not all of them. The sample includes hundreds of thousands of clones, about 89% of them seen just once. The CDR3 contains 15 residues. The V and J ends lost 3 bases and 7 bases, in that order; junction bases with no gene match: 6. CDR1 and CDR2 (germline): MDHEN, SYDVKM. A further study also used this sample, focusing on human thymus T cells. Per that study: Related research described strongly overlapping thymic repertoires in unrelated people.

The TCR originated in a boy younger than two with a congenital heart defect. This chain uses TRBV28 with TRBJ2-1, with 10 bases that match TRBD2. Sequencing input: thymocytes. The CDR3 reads CASSFLAGVKNEQFF. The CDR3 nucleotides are TGTGCCAGCAGTTTCCTAGCGGGAGTTAAGAATGAGCAGTTCTTC. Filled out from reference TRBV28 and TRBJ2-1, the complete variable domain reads DVKVTQSSRYLVKRTGEKVFLECVQDMDHENMFWYRQDPGLGLRLIYFSYDVKMKEKGDIPEGYSVSREKKERFSLILESASTNQTSMYLCASSFLAGVKNEQFFGPGTRLTVL.